The clone carrying this T cell receptor (beta chain) was recorded many times. The data stem from a study of neurological immune-mediated disorders. V was trimmed by 3 bases and J by 0 bases, leaving 21 bases between them. CDR1 is MNHEY, CDR2 SVGEGT, per germline. This CDR3 has 19 residues. From 15-18 subjects, each sequencing run yielded over 190 million TCR-beta sequences. TCRdb ran MiXCR on the 5' RACE reads and lists one entry per CDR3 protein. In the table there are tens of thousands of distinct CDR3 sequences, 10% of which are singletons. The clonotype comes from a man aged 40-49 years in good health. What was sequenced was PBMCs. V usage is TRBV6-2 or TRBV6-3 and J usage is TRBJ2-1, with D possibly being TRBD1 (6 bases). CDR3 sequence: CASSYQEDGQLSSYNEQFF. The CDR3 DNA reads as TGTGCCAGCAGTTATCAGGAGGACGGACAGTTGAGCTCCTACAATGAGCAGTTCTTC.